This TCR beta chain stems from a study of T cells in Graves' hyperthyroidism and ophthalmopathy. Overall study context: Pretreatment peripheral blood was obtained at initial diagnosis.

Out of roughly 10 ml of fresh peripheral blood came the PBMCs. It was RNA transcripts that yielded the amplified TCR beta CDR3 regions. First-round RT-PCR with HTBI primers amplified the TCR CDR3 region. MiXCR was run by TCRdb on the multiplex PCR reads, yielding one entry per CDR3 protein. The sample carries about 260,000 distinct CDR3 sequences, 16% recorded once. The material sequenced was blood. The receptor comes from a woman in her late teens or twenties with Graves' ophthalmopathy.

In nucleotides, the CDR3 is TGTGCCAGCAGTCACAGCTCTCCGGGGGCTAAAAACATTCAGTACTTC. It specifies CASSHSSPGAKNIQYF. The rearrangement links TRBV12-3 or TRBV12-4 to TRBJ2-4; D may be TRBD1 or TRBD2 (6 bases each). The CDR3 has 16 amino acids. The V gene lost 5 bases and the J gene lost 4 bases, with 18 bases spanning the gap.